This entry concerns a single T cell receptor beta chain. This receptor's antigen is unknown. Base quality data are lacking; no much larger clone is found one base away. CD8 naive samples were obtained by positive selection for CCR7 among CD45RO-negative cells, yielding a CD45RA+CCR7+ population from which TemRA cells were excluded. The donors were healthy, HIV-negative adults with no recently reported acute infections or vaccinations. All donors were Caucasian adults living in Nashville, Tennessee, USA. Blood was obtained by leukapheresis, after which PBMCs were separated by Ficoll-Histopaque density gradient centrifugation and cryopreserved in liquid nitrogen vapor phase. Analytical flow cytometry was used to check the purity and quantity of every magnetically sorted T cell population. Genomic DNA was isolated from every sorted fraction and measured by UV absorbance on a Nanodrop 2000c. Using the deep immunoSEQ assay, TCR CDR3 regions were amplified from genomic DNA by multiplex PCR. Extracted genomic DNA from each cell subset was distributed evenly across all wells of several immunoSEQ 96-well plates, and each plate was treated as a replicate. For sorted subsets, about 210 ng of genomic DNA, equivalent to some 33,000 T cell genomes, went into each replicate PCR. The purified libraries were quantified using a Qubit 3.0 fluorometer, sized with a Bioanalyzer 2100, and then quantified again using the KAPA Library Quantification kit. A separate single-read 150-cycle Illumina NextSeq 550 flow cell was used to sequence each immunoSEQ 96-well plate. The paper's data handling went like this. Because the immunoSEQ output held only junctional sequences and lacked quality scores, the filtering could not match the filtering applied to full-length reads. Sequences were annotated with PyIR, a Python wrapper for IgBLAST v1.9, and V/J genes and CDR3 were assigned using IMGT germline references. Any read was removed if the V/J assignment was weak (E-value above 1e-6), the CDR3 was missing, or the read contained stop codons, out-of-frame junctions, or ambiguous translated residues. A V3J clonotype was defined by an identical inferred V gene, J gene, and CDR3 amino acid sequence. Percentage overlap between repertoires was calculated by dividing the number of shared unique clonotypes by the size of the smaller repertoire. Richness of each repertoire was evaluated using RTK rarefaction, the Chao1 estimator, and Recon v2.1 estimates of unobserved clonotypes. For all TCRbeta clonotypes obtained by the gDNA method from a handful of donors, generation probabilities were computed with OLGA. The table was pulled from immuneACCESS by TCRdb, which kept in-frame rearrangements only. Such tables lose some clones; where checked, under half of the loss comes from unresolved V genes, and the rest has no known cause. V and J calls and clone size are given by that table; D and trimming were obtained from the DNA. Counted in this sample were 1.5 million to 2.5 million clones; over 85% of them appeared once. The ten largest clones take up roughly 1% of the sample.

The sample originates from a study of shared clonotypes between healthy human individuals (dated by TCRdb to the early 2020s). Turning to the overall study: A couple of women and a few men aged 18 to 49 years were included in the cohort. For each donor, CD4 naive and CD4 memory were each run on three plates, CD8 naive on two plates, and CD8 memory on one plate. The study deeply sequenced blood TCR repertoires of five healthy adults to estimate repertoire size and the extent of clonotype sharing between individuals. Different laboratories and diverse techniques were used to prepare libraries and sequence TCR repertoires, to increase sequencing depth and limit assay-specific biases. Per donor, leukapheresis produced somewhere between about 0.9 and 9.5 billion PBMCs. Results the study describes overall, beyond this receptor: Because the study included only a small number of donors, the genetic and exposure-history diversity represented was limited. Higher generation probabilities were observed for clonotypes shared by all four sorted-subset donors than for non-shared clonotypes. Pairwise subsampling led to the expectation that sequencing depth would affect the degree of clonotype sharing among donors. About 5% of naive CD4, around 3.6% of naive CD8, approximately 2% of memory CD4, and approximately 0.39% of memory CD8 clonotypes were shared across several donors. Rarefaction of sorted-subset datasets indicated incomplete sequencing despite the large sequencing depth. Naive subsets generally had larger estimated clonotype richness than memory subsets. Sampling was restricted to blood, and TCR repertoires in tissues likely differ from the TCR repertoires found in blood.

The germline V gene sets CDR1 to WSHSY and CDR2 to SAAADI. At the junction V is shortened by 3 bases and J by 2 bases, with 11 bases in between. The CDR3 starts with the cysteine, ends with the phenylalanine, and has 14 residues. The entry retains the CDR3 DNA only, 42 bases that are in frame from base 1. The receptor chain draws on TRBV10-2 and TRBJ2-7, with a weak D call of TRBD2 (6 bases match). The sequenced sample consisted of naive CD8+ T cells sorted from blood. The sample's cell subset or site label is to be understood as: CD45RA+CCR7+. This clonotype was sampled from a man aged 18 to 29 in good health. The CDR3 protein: CASSENSGPYEQYF. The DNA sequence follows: TGCGCCAGCAGTGAAAATAGCGGTCCCTACGAGCAGTACTTC.